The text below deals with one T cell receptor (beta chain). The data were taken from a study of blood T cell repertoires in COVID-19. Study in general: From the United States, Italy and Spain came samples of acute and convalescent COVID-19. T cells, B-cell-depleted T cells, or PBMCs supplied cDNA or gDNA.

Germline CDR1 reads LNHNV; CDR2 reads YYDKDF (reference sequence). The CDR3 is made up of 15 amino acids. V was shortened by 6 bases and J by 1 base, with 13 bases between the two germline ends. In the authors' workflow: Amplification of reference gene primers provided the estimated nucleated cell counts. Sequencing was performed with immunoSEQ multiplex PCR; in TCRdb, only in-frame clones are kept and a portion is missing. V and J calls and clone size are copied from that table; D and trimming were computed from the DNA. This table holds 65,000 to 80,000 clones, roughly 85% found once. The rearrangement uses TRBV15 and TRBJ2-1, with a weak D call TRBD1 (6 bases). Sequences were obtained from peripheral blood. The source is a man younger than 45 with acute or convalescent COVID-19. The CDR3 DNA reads TGTGCCACCAGTGTGTACAGGGTGTCCTACAATGAGCAGTTCTTC. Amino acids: CATSVYRVSYNEQFF.